This TCR beta chain stems from a study of human T cells and chemical hapten exposure (dated by TCRdb to 2020 to 2022). Context from the whole study: The libraries were sequenced as a pool, and the TCR yield per sample differed mostly because of small variations in library volumes within the pool. This study followed changes in the peripheral blood TCR repertoire in vivo during primary and secondary sensitization of alopecia patients to the hapten diphenylcyclopropenone (DPC).

The paper's findings and limits, for the study overall: No change with DPC sensitization was found in the number of TCRs above 1 in 1000 frequency, and no evidence of global repertoire structure alterations was found. Repeated subsampling changed both the strength of the expansion versus patch-test correlation and the threshold at which the correlation became significant.

Total RNA was isolated from unfractionated whole blood collected in Tempus Blood RNA tubes. Five healthy volunteers served as TCR sequencing controls and were bled at day 0, 2 weeks and 6 weeks. Regarding this clonotype: The antigen it recognizes is unknown. No base quality values were provided; no much bigger clone lies one nucleotide off.

Library preparation attached unique molecular identifiers to individual cDNA molecules for quantitative, reproducible TCR counting. From each blood RNA sample, both TCR alpha and TCR beta chains were sequenced. In the source study's methods: The median number of TCRs per sample was approximately 93,000, ranging from roughly 20,000 to 690,600. V, J and CDR3 annotation of the TCR reads was carried out using the Decombinator software suite. For PS versus PT1 abundance plots, all samples were subsampled to the same number of TCRs (28,000). TCRs were defined as expanded if absent before sensitization and observed at least eight times at the 2-week time point. The public reads were reanalyzed by TCRdb: fastp trimming at Q25, MiXCR alignment, in-frame beta chains only. Duplicate CDR3 protein sequences are folded into a single record with the most common DNA and genes. Here the V and J calls rest on TCRdb's processing, not on the authors' analysis. The sample has more than 100,000 distinct CDR3 sequences on record, 8.5% of them singletons. 1.2% to 1.5% of the sample comes from the top ten.

CDR1 LGHNA and CDR2 YSLEER were looked up in the germline V gene. Measured from the cysteine to the phenylalanine, the CDR3 is 16 residues long. The CDR3 DNA has 48 bases and is translated from base 1. V drops 4 bases and J drops 2 bases, leaving 18 bases in between. The material sequenced was whole blood. This clonotype was obtained from a human donor in good health. Some clones in this sample may be carry-over from other donors' samples. Donor details come from another sample of the same person, matched by shared clones. The chain joins TRBV4-3 to TRBJ2-7; the D gene could be TRBD1 or TRBD2, each one agreeing over 6 bases. CDR3 loop: CASSPSGAAVTYEQYF. The DNA sequence is given as TGCGCCAGCAGCCCGTCGGGGGCTGCGGTAACCTACGAGCAGTACTTC.